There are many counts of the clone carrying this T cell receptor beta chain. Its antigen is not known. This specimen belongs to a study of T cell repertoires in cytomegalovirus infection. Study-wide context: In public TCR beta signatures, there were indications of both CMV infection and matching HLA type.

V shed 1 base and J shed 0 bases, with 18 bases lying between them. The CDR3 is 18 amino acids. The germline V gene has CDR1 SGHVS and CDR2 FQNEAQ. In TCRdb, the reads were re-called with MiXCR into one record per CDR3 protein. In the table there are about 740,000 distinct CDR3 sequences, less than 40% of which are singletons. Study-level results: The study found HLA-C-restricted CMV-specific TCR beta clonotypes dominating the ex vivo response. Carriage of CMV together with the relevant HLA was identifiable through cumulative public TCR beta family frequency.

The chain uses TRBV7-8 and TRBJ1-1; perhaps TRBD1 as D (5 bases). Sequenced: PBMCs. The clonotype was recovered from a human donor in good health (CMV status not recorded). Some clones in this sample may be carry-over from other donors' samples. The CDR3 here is CASSLGDPDRPVNTEAFF. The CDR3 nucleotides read TGTGCCAGCAGCTTAGGGGACCCTGACAGACCAGTGAACACTGAAGCTTTCTTT.